These T cell receptor beta chains were read from a single sample in a study of T cell responses to AZD1222 COVID-19 vaccine. TCRdb keeps only in-frame clones here, not all; method: immunoSEQ multiplex PCR. The sample holds 150,000 to 250,000 clones; about 89% are singletons and the top ten take roughly 3.5%. The sample consisted of peripheral blood, taken 28 days after the second AZD1222 dose. These receptors originate from an adult who received the AZD1222 COVID-19 vaccine. Both conserved end residues are part of each CDR3. A D gene is named only where the DNA matches it firmly. The listing skips clone size in some rows; elsewhere it reads once, few, many or a size class.

D | J | V | size | DNA | CDR3
- | TRBJ2-2 | TRBV30 | - | TGTGCCTGGACGGGGAACACCGGGGAGCTGTTTTTT | CAWTGNTGELFF
TRBD1 | TRBJ1-1 | TRBV3-1/TRBV3-2 | - | TGTGCCAGCAGCCAAGGACAGGGGGCTGGAGCTTTCTTT | CASSQGQGAGAFF
- | TRBJ2-7 | TRBV29-1 | few | TGCAGCGTTGTAGGGGGATTCGACTACGAGCAGTACTTC | CSVVGGFDYEQYF
TRBD2 | TRBJ2-7 | TRBV27 | - | TGTGCCAGCAGTTCCGGGACTAGCAGCTACGAGCAGTACTTC | CASSSGTSSYEQYF
TRBD2 | TRBJ2-7 | TRBV7-9 | - | TGTGCCAGCCGCCTGACTAGCGGGAGAAACGAGCAGTACTTC | CASRLTSGRNEQYF
- | TRBJ2-3 | TRBV14 | - | TGTGCCAGCAGCCAAGTCCTAGGGGGACCCTCGGGCGGGAGATTCAGTACGCAGTATTTT | CASSQVLGGPSGGRFSTQYF
TRBD1 | TRBJ1-2 | TRBV28 | - | TGTGCCAGCAGTTTAGCCCCACGGACAGGGGGCGGCTACACCTTC | CASSLAPRTGGGYTF
- | TRBJ2-7 | TRBV10-3 | once | TGTGCCATCAGTCAACGCCCCCTCTACGAGCAGTACTTC | CAISQRPLYEQYF
TRBD2 | TRBJ2-5 | TRBV28 | - | TGTGCCAGCAGAATGACGTGGGGGAGGGCGGGGGAGACCCAGTACTTC | CASRMTWGRAGETQYF
- | TRBJ2-4 | TRBV6-1 | - | TGTGCCAGCAGTGACCCCTCGGAAAAGGCCAAAAACATTCAGTACTTC | CASSDPSEKAKNIQYF
TRBD1 | TRBJ1-2 | TRBV7-9 | - | TGTGCCAGCAGCCCGAATAGGGGGCTGGGGGCTAACTATGGCTACACCTTC | CASSPNRGLGANYGYTF
- | TRBJ2-7 | TRBV6-5 | - | TGTGCCACCGGGGGTAGGGGAACCAGCTCCTACGAGCAGTACTTC | CATGGRGTSSYEQYF
- | TRBJ2-7 | TRBV12-2 | - | TGTGCAAGTCGCTTAGAAGGGAAGGGCCAGGGGGGCGAGCAGTACTTC | CASRLEGKGQGGEQYF
TRBD1 | TRBJ2-7 | TRBV7-3 | - | TGTGCCAGCAGCTTAGCCCCCCCTCGACAGGGGTACACCTACGAGCAGTACTTC | CASSLAPPRQGYTYEQYF
- | TRBJ2-1 | TRBV6-5 | - | TGTGCCATCCGGAGGGGCAATGAGCAGTTCTTC | CAIRRGNEQFF
- | TRBJ2-3 | TRBV28 | - | TGTGCCAGCAGTTTATCCTTTTGGTCCCCGGCGGAGGGGGATACGCAGTATTTT | CASSLSFWSPAEGDTQYF
- | TRBJ2-2 | TRBV27 | - | TGTGCCAGCAGTCTAAAGGGGAGGTGGTACACCGGGGAGCTGTTTTTT | CASSLKGRWYTGELFF
- | TRBJ1-4 | TRBV2 | - | TGTGCCAGCAGGGGTGAAAAACTGTTTTTT | CASRGEKLFF
TRBD1 | TRBJ1-2 | TRBV27 | - | TGTGCCAGCAGTCCTGACAGGGTTTATTATGGCTACACCTTC | CASSPDRVYYGYTF
TRBD2 | TRBJ2-3 | TRBV5-1 | - | TGCGCCAGCAGCGTCGGGACTAGCGGGCCAGATACGCAGTATTTT | CASSVGTSGPDTQYF
- | TRBJ1-1 | TRBV15 | - | TGTGCCACCAGCCTCGATAGGCCTACCACTGAAGCTTTCTTT | CATSLDRPTTEAFF
- | TRBJ1-1 | TRBV30 | - | TGTGCCTGGAAAGCCCAAGGCAACACTGAAGCTTTCTTT | CAWKAQGNTEAFF
- | TRBJ1-1 | TRBV29-1 | - | TGCAGCTCTAAAGAGGGCAAGAACACTGAAGCTTTCTTT | CSSKEGKNTEAFF
- | TRBJ1-3 | TRBV10-3 | - | TGTGCCATCAGTGAGTCGACAGCCAACTCGAACACCATATATTTT | CAISESTANSNTIYF
- | TRBJ1-3 | TRBV18 | - | TGTGCCAGCTCACCAGACTTGGTCAGCTCTGGAAACACCATATATTTT | CASSPDLVSSGNTIYF
- | TRBJ1-3 | TRBV5-8 | - | TGTGCCAGCAGCAAGCAGGGGCTCTCTGGAAACACCATATATTTT | CASSKQGLSGNTIYF
TRBD2 | TRBJ2-7 | TRBV18 | - | TGTGCCAGCTCACCGGGACTAGCGGACCTCTACGAGCAGTACTTC | CASSPGLADLYEQYF
- | TRBJ2-1 | TRBV27 | - | TGTGCCAGCAGTTTATACCCGACCGGAGAGCAGTTCTTC | CASSLYPTGEQFF
TRBD2 | TRBJ2-1 | TRBV4-1 | - | TGCGCCAGCAGCCAAGATCGGCTAGCGGGAGAGTATGGGCGCAATGAGCAGTTCTTC | CASSQDRLAGEYGRNEQFF
TRBD2 | TRBJ2-3 | TRBV6-5 | - | TGTGCCAGCAGCGCCGGGACTACTCCAGATACGCAGTATTTT | CASSAGTTPDTQYF
- | TRBJ2-1 | TRBV7-8 | - | TGTGCCAGCAGCATGCCTTACCGGGCCCCGGTTTACAATGAGCAGTTCTTC | CASSMPYRAPVYNEQFF
- | TRBJ2-3 | TRBV12-3/TRBV12-4 | once | TGTGCCAGCCAACAGGGCGGCACAGATACGCAGTATTTT | CASQQGGTDTQYF
TRBD2 | TRBJ2-1 | TRBV28 | - | TGTGCCAGCAGTCCGGCAGGGACTACCTATTACAATGAGCAGTTCTTC | CASSPAGTTYYNEQFF
- | TRBJ2-2 | TRBV9 | - | TGTGCCAGCAGCGCGTACACGGGGTCCACCGGGGAGCTGTTTTTT | CASSAYTGSTGELFF
- | TRBJ2-6 | TRBV5-4 | - | TGTGCCAGCAGCTGGTCCCAGGGGCTCGTAGTTCCTGGGGCCAACGTCCTGACTTTC | CASSWSQGLVVPGANVLTF
- | TRBJ2-2 | TRBV2 | - | TGTGCCAGCAGTGACCCGGGAACGAACACCGGGGAGCTGTTTTTT | CASSDPGTNTGELFF
- | TRBJ2-3 | TRBV27 | - | TGTGCCAGCAGCCTAGGATCGGGCCAGCCCACAGATACGCAGTATTTT | CASSLGSGQPTDTQYF
- | TRBJ1-3 | TRBV11-2 | - | TGTGCCAGCAGCTTAGATCGCTTCTCTGGAAACACCATATATTTT | CASSLDRFSGNTIYF
- | TRBJ2-1 | TRBV28 | - | TGTGCCAGCAGTTTTAACCCTAACTCCTACAATGAGCAGTTCTTC | CASSFNPNSYNEQFF
TRBD1 | TRBJ1-2 | TRBV5-4 | - | TGTGCCAGCGGGGGCTCGACAGGGAACGGCTACACCTTC | CASGGSTGNGYTF
- | TRBJ2-1 | TRBV10-3 | - | TGTGCCATCAGTGCGTGGGGCGCGGGTGAGCAGTTCTTC | CAISAWGAGEQFF
- | TRBJ2-1 | TRBV2 | - | TGTGCCAGCAGGGGCAGTTCGGGTGAGCAGTTCTTC | CASRGSSGEQFF
- | TRBJ1-2 | TRBV6-5 | few | TGTGCCAGCTTCCAAACTGGAAACTATGGCTACACCTTC | CASFQTGNYGYTF
- | TRBJ2-3 | TRBV14 | - | TGTGCCAGCAGCCACCTATTCTGGGATACGCAGTATTTT | CASSHLFWDTQYF
TRBD2 | TRBJ2-1 | TRBV13 | - | TGTGCCAGCAGCCTTGGACTAGCGGGAGAGCAGTTCTTC | CASSLGLAGEQFF
- | TRBJ1-2 | TRBV11-2 | - | TGTGCCAGCAGCTTAGGGCGGGGCTACACCTTC | CASSLGRGYTF
- | TRBJ2-5 | TRBV5-6 | - | TGTGCCAGCAGCTTGGTGACGGAGACCCAGTACTTC | CASSLVTETQYF
- | TRBJ2-3 | TRBV5-6 | - | TGTGCCAGCAGTTCTGCCGGGGGGCCGGGAGATACGCAGTATTTT | CASSSAGGPGDTQYF
TRBD2 | TRBJ2-1 | TRBV4-1 | - | TGCGCCAGCAGAAAAGCCCCTAATAGCGGGAGGTCGCAGAATGAGCAGTTCTTC | CASRKAPNSGRSQNEQFF
TRBD2 | TRBJ2-1 | TRBV7-2 | few | TGTGCCAGCAGCTTAGCCCGACTAGCGGGAGGTACCTCTAATGAGCAGTTCTTC | CASSLARLAGGTSNEQFF
- | TRBJ2-1 | TRBV4-2 | - | TGTGCCAGCAGCCAAGTAACGGGCAATGAGCAGTTCTTC | CASSQVTGNEQFF
- | TRBJ2-1 | TRBV27 | - | TGTGCCAGCACCCCCGTAGGGAGAACCGCCTACAATGAGCAGTTCTTC | CASTPVGRTAYNEQFF
- | TRBJ2-7 | TRBV28 | once | TGTGCCACCCAGGGGCCTCTTAGGAACTACGAGCAGTACTTC | CATQGPLRNYEQYF